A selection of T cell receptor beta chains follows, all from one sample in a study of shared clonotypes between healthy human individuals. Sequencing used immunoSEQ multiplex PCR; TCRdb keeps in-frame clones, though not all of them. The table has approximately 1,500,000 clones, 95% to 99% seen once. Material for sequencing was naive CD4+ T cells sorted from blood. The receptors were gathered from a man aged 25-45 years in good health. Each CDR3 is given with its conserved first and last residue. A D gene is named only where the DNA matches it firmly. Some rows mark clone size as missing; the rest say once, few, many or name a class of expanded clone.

CDR3 protein: CASSLEGLGLAGELFF; CDR3 DNA: TGCGCCAGCAGCTTGGAGGGACTAGGATTAGCCGGGGAGCTGTTTTTT; D gene: TRBD2; J gene: TRBJ2-2; V gene: TRBV5-1; clone size: NA
CDR3 protein: CASSVLDRGHGTGELFF; CDR3 DNA: TGTGCCAGCAGCGTCCTGGACAGGGGGCATGGCACCGGGGAGCTGTTTTTT; D gene: TRBD1; J gene: TRBJ2-2; V gene: TRBV9; clone size: NA
CDR3 protein: CASSPNGQGSVYEQYF; CDR3 DNA: TGTGCCAGCAGCCCTAACGGACAGGGTAGCGTCTACGAGCAGTACTTC; D gene: TRBD1; J gene: TRBJ2-7; V gene: TRBV7-3; clone size: NA
CDR3 protein: CASSVALRETQYF; CDR3 DNA: TGTGCCAGCAGCGTAGCTCTGAGGGAGACCCAGTACTTC; D gene: NA; J gene: TRBJ2-5; V gene: TRBV9; clone size: once
CDR3 protein: CSVEDRLPNEQFF; CDR3 DNA: TGCAGCGTTGAAGATCGGCTACCTAATGAGCAGTTCTTC; D gene: NA; J gene: TRBJ2-1; V gene: TRBV29-1; clone size: NA
CDR3 protein: CASSIDLSGTSSSGANVLTF; CDR3 DNA: TGTGCCAGTAGTATAGATCTTTCTGGGACATCTAGCTCTGGGGCCAACGTCCTGACTTTC; D gene: NA; J gene: TRBJ2-6; V gene: TRBV19; clone size: NA
CDR3 protein: CASTNQWGNEQFF; CDR3 DNA: TGTGCCAGCACCAACCAATGGGGGAATGAGCAGTTCTTC; D gene: NA; J gene: TRBJ2-1; V gene: TRBV25-1; clone size: NA
CDR3 protein: CASRQGSEQYF; CDR3 DNA: TGTGCCAGCAGACAGGGAAGCGAGCAGTACTTC; D gene: NA; J gene: TRBJ2-7; V gene: TRBV6-5; clone size: NA
CDR3 protein: CASSLDSNYNEQFF; CDR3 DNA: TGCGCCAGCAGCTTGGACTCAAACTACAATGAGCAGTTCTTC; D gene: NA; J gene: TRBJ2-1; V gene: TRBV5-1; clone size: NA
CDR3 protein: CASSPGGIWTGAHRETQYF; CDR3 DNA: TGTGCCAGCAGCCCAGGGGGAATATGGACAGGGGCCCACCGGGAGACCCAGTACTTC; D gene: TRBD1; J gene: TRBJ2-5; V gene: TRBV5-4; clone size: NA
CDR3 protein: CASSQEGRGGEKLFF; CDR3 DNA: TGCGCCAGCAGCCAAGAGGGACGGGGAGGGGAAAAACTGTTTTTT; D gene: NA; J gene: TRBJ1-4; V gene: TRBV4-1; clone size: NA
CDR3 protein: CASSLLGQPQHF; CDR3 DNA: TGTGCCAGCAGCTTGTTAGGTCAGCCCCAGCATTTT; D gene: NA; J gene: TRBJ1-5; V gene: TRBV7-2; clone size: NA
CDR3 protein: CASSLRQASSYEQYF; CDR3 DNA: TGCGCCAGCAGCTTGCGACAGGCTAGCTCCTACGAGCAGTACTTC; D gene: NA; J gene: TRBJ2-7; V gene: TRBV5-1; clone size: NA
CDR3 protein: CASSLFGGSYEQYF; CDR3 DNA: TGTGCCAGCAGCTTGTTCGGGGGATCCTACGAGCAGTACTTC; D gene: NA; J gene: TRBJ2-7; V gene: TRBV7-3; clone size: NA
CDR3 protein: CASSGSGGTDTQYF; CDR3 DNA: TGCGCCAGCAGCGGGAGCGGAGGCACAGATACGCAGTATTTT; D gene: NA; J gene: TRBJ2-3; V gene: TRBV5-1; clone size: NA
CDR3 protein: CASSPRYRLTSGNYEQYF; CDR3 DNA: TGTGCCAGCAGTCCTCGCTACCGTCTTACTAGCGGGAACTACGAGCAGTACTTC; D gene: TRBD2; J gene: TRBJ2-7; V gene: TRBV28; clone size: once
CDR3 protein: CASSLFVSGTIPYEQYF; CDR3 DNA: TGTGCCAGCAGCTTATTTGTGTCGGGGACCATACCCTACGAGCAGTACTTC; D gene: NA; J gene: TRBJ2-7; V gene: TRBV11-2; clone size: NA
CDR3 protein: CASSPNRLAGELFF; CDR3 DNA: TGTGCCAGCAGCCCGAACCGACTAGCCGGGGAGCTGTTTTTT; D gene: NA; J gene: TRBJ2-2; V gene: TRBV4-2; clone size: NA
CDR3 protein: CSVADRVVNEQFF; CDR3 DNA: TGCAGCGTTGCGGACAGGGTCGTCAATGAGCAGTTCTTC; D gene: TRBD1; J gene: TRBJ2-1; V gene: TRBV29-1; clone size: once
CDR3 protein: CASSGRLAEALYNEQFF; CDR3 DNA: TGTGCCAGCAGCGGCCGACTAGCGGAGGCCCTCTACAATGAGCAGTTCTTC; D gene: TRBD2; J gene: TRBJ2-1; V gene: TRBV27; clone size: NA
CDR3 protein: CASSQQIMNTEAFF; CDR3 DNA: TGCGCCAGCAGCCAGCAGATTATGAACACTGAAGCTTTCTTT; D gene: NA; J gene: TRBJ1-1; V gene: TRBV4-1; clone size: NA
CDR3 protein: CASSRTGGNRDGYTF; CDR3 DNA: TGCGCCAGCAGTAGGACAGGGGGAAATAGGGATGGCTACACCTTC; D gene: TRBD1; J gene: TRBJ1-2; V gene: TRBV4-3; clone size: NA
CDR3 protein: CASRDSGSSYEQYF; CDR3 DNA: TGTGCCAGCAGGGACAGCGGGAGCTCCTACGAGCAGTACTTC; D gene: TRBD2; J gene: TRBJ2-7; V gene: TRBV5-4; clone size: NA
CDR3 protein: CASSQQGNTRETQYF; CDR3 DNA: TGTGCCAGCAGCCAACAGGGAAATACCAGAGAGACCCAGTACTTC; D gene: NA; J gene: TRBJ2-5; V gene: TRBV7-3; clone size: NA
CDR3 protein: CASSPGGPETQYF; CDR3 DNA: TGTGCCAGCAGCCCCGGAGGGCCAGAGACGCAGTATTTT; D gene: NA; J gene: TRBJ2-3; V gene: TRBV7-2; clone size: NA
CDR3 protein: CASGFGGPSAEGETQYF; CDR3 DNA: TGTGCTAGTGGTTTTGGCGGGCCATCGGCTGAGGGGGAGACCCAGTACTTC; D gene: NA; J gene: TRBJ2-5; V gene: TRBV12-5; clone size: once
CDR3 protein: CASSQLLAGGETQYF; CDR3 DNA: TGTGCCAGCAGTCAATTACTAGCGGGAGGTGAGACCCAGTACTTC; D gene: TRBD2; J gene: TRBJ2-5; V gene: TRBV2; clone size: NA
CDR3 protein: CASSQDTGKNTEAFF; CDR3 DNA: TGCGCCAGCAGCCAAGACACGGGGAAGAACACTGAAGCTTTCTTT; D gene: NA; J gene: TRBJ1-1; V gene: TRBV4-1; clone size: NA
CDR3 protein: CASSLGLKGGLADTGELFF; CDR3 DNA: TGCGCCAGCAGCTTGGGCTTAAAGGGGGGACTAGCGGACACCGGGGAGCTGTTTTTT; D gene: TRBD2; J gene: TRBJ2-2; V gene: TRBV5-1; clone size: NA
CDR3 protein: CASSVAGKSYEQYF; CDR3 DNA: TGTGCCAGCAGCGTAGCAGGGAAGTCCTACGAGCAGTACTTC; D gene: NA; J gene: TRBJ2-7; V gene: TRBV9; clone size: NA
CDR3 protein: CARRITDSSPYEQYF; CDR3 DNA: TGTGCCAGAAGGATCACAGACAGTTCCCCCTACGAGCAGTACTTC; D gene: NA; J gene: TRBJ2-7; V gene: TRBV5-3; clone size: NA
CDR3 protein: CASSLVQGGGELFF; CDR3 DNA: TGCGCCAGCAGCTTGGTTCAGGGTGGCGGGGAGCTGTTTTTT; D gene: NA; J gene: TRBJ2-2; V gene: TRBV5-1; clone size: NA
CDR3 protein: CASSLPWTSTDTQYF; CDR3 DNA: TGTGCCAGCAGTCTACCCTGGACTAGCACAGATACGCAGTATTTT; D gene: NA; J gene: TRBJ2-3; V gene: TRBV28; clone size: once
CDR3 protein: CASRPTTDTQYF; CDR3 DNA: TGTGCCAGCAGGCCCACCACAGATACGCAGTATTTT; D gene: NA; J gene: TRBJ2-3; V gene: TRBV28; clone size: NA
CDR3 protein: CASVTGGLRTEAFF; CDR3 DNA: TGTGCCAGCGTTACTGGGGGGCTTCGAACTGAAGCTTTCTTT; D gene: NA; J gene: TRBJ1-1; V gene: TRBV28; clone size: NA